Sequencing of this T cell receptor beta chain was carried out in a study of memory CD4+ T cells and cytomegalovirus serostatus. The sort gate was single viable CD3+CD4+CD8-CD45RO+ cells for memory CD4+ T cells. The data were produced by immunoSEQ multiplex PCR, yet TCRdb's version contains in-frame clones alone and is incomplete. The sample lists tens of thousands of clones; about three quarters were seen once. This clone came up a few times. Trimming removed 0 bases from V and 2 bases from J, with 10 bases in between. Germline CDR1 reads KGHSH; CDR2 reads LQKENI. CDR3 length: 15 residues. J is TRBJ1-1 and V is TRBV18; D is undetermined. This TCR was recovered from an adult in good health and CMV-seropositive. Sequenced input: memory CD4+ T cells from blood. The CDR3 sequence: CASSPPSRDNTEAFF. The CDR3 DNA follows: TGTGCCAGCTCACCACCGTCGCGGGATAACACTGAAGCTTTCTTT.